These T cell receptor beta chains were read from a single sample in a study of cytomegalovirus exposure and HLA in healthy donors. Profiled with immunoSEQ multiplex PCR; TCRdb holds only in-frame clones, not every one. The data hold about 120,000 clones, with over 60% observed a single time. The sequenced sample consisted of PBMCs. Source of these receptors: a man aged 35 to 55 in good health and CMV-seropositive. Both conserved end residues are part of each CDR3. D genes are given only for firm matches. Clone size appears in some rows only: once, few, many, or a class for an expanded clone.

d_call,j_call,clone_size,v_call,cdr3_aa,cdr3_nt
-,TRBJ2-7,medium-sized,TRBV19,CASSATSSVAYEQYF,TGTGCCAGTAGTGCGACTAGTTCTGTGGCGTACGAGCAGTACTTC
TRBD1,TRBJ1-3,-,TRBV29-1,CSVGQGLGGNTIYF,TGCAGCGTTGGACAGGGTCTCGGAGGAAACACCATATATTTT
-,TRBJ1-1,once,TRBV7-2,CASSQGVGAGGTEAFF,TGTGCCAGCAGCCAAGGGGTCGGGGCGGGAGGCACTGAAGCTTTCTTT
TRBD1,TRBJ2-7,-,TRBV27,CASSYLGTAYEQYF,TGTGCCAGCAGTTACCTCGGGACAGCCTACGAGCAGTACTTC
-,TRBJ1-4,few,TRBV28,CASSFSPGEEKLFF,TGTGCCAGCAGTTTCTCTCCGGGAGAAGAAAAACTGTTTTTT
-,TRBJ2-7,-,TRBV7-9,CASSLSRSYEQYF,TGTGCCAGCAGCTTAAGCAGGTCCTACGAGCAGTACTTC
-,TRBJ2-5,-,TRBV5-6,CASSFPGSKETQYF,TGTGCCAGCAGCTTCCCGGGATCAAAAGAGACCCAGTACTTC
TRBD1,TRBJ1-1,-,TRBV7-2,CASSLTTGDTEAFF,TGTGCCAGCAGCCTAACGACAGGGGACACTGAAGCTTTCTTT
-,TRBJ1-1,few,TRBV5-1,CASSSTGVNTEAFF,TGCGCCAGCAGCTCAACAGGAGTGAACACTGAAGCTTTCTTT
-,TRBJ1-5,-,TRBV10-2,CASSHHLTGPNQPQHF,TGCGCCAGCAGTCACCACCTAACAGGGCCTAATCAGCCCCAGCATTTT
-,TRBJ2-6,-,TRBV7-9,CASSLRRGSGGSGANVLTF,TGTGCCAGCAGCTTACGTCGGGGGAGCGGAGGCTCTGGGGCCAACGTCCTGACTTTC
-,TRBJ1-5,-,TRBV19,CASSMGRQPQHF,TGTGCCAGTAGTATGGGGCGTCAGCCCCAGCATTTT
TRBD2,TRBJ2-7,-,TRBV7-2,CASSRSGGAVYEQYF,TGTGCCAGCAGCCGAAGCGGGGGGGCGGTCTACGAGCAGTACTTC
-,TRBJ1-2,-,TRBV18,CASSPSQGLIYGYTF,TGTGCCAGCTCACCAAGTCAGGGGCTCATCTATGGCTACACCTTC
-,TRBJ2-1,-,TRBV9,CASSVTATGRNEQFF,TGTGCCAGCAGCGTAACTGCGACAGGGAGGAATGAGCAGTTCTTC
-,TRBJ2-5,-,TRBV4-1,CASSPQGELQETQYF,TGCGCCAGCAGCCCACAGGGAGAGCTCCAAGAGACCCAGTACTTC
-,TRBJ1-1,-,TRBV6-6,CASSPLLSTEAFF,TGTGCCAGCAGTCCCCTTTTGTCCACTGAAGCTTTCTTT
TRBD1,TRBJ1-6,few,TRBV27,CASSSPETGRSPLHF,TGTGCCAGCAGTTCTCCAGAGACAGGGAGGTCACCCCTCCACTTT
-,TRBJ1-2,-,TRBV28,CASSLPGVYGYTF,TGTGCCAGCAGTTTACCGGGGGTCTATGGCTACACCTTC
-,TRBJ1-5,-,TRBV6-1,CASSAINQPQHF,TGTGCCAGCAGCGCGATAAATCAGCCCCAGCATTTT
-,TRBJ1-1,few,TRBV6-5,CASSTSTEWNTEAFF,TGTGCCAGCAGTACCTCGACAGAATGGAACACTGAAGCTTTCTTT
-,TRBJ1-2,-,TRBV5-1,CASSLNPLQGRYGYTF,TGCGCCAGCAGCTTAAACCCACTTCAGGGTCGCTATGGCTACACCTTC
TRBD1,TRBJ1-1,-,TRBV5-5,CASSYGQGAQLGTEAFF,TGTGCCAGCAGCTACGGACAGGGGGCCCAATTGGGCACTGAAGCTTTCTTT
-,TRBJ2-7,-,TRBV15,CATSRAGVYEQYF,TGTGCCACCAGCAGAGCCGGGGTTTACGAGCAGTACTTC
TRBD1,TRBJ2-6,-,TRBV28,CASSSNTPLDRVYFFGANVLTF,TGTGCCAGCAGTTCCAACACCCCCCTGGACAGGGTGTATTTTTTTGGGGCCAACGTCCTGACTTTC
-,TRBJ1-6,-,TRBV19,CASSIVAGRNSPLHF,TGTGCCAGTAGTATAGTCGCAGGGAGGAATTCACCCCTCCACTTT
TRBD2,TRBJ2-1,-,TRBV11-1,CASSSLTTGGLGEQFF,TGTGCCAGCAGCTCCTTAACTACGGGGGGGCTAGGTGAGCAGTTCTTC
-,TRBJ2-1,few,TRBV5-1,CASSRTGRTDNEQFF,TGCGCCAGCAGCCGTACCGGGAGAACGGACAATGAGCAGTTCTTC
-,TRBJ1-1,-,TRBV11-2,CASSFSGRDTEAFF,TGTGCCAGCAGCTTCTCGGGCAGGGACACTGAAGCTTTCTTT
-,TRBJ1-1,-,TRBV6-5,CASSPRLNTEAFF,TGTGCCAGCAGCCCCAGGTTGAACACTGAAGCTTTCTTT
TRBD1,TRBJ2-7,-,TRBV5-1,CASSGQGYYEQYF,TGCGCCAGCAGTGGACAGGGGTACTACGAGCAGTACTTC
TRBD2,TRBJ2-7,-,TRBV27,CASSLGLAAYEQYF,TGTGCCAGCAGTTTGGGGCTAGCGGCCTACGAGCAGTACTTC
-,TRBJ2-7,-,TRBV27,CASSPGGGGSVEQYF,TGTGCCAGCAGCCCCGGGGGCGGGGGCTCCGTCGAGCAGTACTTC
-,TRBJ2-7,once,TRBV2,CASSRDRVETYEQYF,TGTGCCAGCAGCCGTGACCGGGTTGAGACCTACGAGCAGTACTTC
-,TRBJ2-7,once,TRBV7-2,CASSIIVDEQYF,TGTGCCAGCAGCATAATAGTCGACGAGCAGTACTTC
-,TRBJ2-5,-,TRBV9,CASSVGLERETQYF,TGTGCCAGCAGCGTAGGACTAGAGCGAGAGACCCAGTACTTC
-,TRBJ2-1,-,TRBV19,CASSRTGPGEQFF,TGTGCCAGTAGTCGCACAGGGCCGGGTGAGCAGTTCTTC
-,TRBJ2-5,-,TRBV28,CASSFRDKVSPKQETQYF,TGTGCCAGCAGTTTCCGAGACAAGGTCTCACCGAAACAAGAGACCCAGTACTTC
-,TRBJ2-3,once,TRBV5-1,CASSLARGASRTDTQYF,TGCGCCAGCAGCTTGGCCCGCGGGGCTAGCCGCACAGATACGCAGTATTTT
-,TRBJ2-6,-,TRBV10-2,CASSGVVIGANVLTF,TGCGCCAGCAGTGGCGTGGTAATTGGGGCCAACGTCCTGACTTTC
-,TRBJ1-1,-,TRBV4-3,CASSQDYGGAGTEAFF,TGCGCCAGCAGCCAAGATTATGGCGGGGCGGGGACTGAAGCTTTCTTT
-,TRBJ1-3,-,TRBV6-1,CAIRQADSGNTIYF,TGTGCCATCAGGCAGGCTGACTCTGGAAACACCATATATTTT
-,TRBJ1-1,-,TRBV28,CASSFGQKEAFF,TGTGCCAGCAGTTTTGGACAGAAAGAAGCTTTCTTT
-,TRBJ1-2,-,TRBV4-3,CASSQDMGGYGYTF,TGCGCCAGCAGCCAAGATATGGGAGGATATGGCTACACCTTC
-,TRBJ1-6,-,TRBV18,CASSLESSYNSPLHF,TGTGCCAGCTCCCTCGAGAGCTCCTATAATTCACCCCTCCACTTT
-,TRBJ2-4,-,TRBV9,CASSDGQTDVQYF,TGTGCCAGCAGCGACGGACAGACTGACGTTCAGTACTTC
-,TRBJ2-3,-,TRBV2,CASSAVLSTDTQYF,TGTGCCAGCAGCGCCGTGCTAAGCACAGATACGCAGTATTTT
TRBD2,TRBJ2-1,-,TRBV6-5,CASSAPGAGFNEQFF,TGTGCCAGCAGTGCCCCGGGAGCGGGGTTCAATGAGCAGTTCTTC
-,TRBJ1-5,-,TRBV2,CASSPRGSGNQPQHF,TGTGCCAGCAGCCCCAGGGGTTCGGGCAATCAGCCCCAGCATTTT
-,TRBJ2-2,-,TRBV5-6,CASSLGPGTNTGELFF,TGTGCCAGCAGCTTGGGGCCAGGGACGAACACCGGGGAGCTGTTTTTT
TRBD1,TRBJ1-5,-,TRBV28,CASSLSGTGAVDQPQHF,TGTGCTAGCAGTTTATCTGGGACAGGGGCCGTGGATCAGCCCCAGCATTTT
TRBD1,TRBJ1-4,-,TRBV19,CASRTGQGGEKLFF,TGTGCCAGTAGAACGGGACAGGGTGGAGAAAAACTGTTTTTT
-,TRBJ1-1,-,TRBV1,CTSSRGGDSMNTEAFF,TGCACCAGCAGCAGAGGGGGGGACTCGATGAACACTGAAGCTTTCTTT
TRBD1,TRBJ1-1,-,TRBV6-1,CASRARTGPNTEAFF,TGTGCCAGCAGGGCGCGGACAGGGCCGAACACTGAAGCTTTCTTT
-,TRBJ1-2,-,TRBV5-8,CASSPEGGYGYTF,TGTGCCAGCAGCCCCGAGGGTGGCTATGGCTACACCTTC
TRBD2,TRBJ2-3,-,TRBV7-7,CASSLGTSGGTDTQYF,TGTGCTAGCAGCCTCGGGACTAGCGGGGGGACAGATACGCAGTATTTT
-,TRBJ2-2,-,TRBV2,CASSRGLRTGELFF,TGTGCCAGCAGTCGAGGGTTAAGGACCGGGGAGCTGTTTTTT
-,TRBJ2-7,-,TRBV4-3,CASSQDSSLSYEQYF,TGCGCCAGCAGCCAAGACAGTTCATTATCCTACGAGCAGTACTTC
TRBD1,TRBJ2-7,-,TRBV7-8,CASSSLARTGREQYF,TGTGCCAGCAGCTCCTTAGCTCGGACAGGTAGAGAGCAGTACTTC